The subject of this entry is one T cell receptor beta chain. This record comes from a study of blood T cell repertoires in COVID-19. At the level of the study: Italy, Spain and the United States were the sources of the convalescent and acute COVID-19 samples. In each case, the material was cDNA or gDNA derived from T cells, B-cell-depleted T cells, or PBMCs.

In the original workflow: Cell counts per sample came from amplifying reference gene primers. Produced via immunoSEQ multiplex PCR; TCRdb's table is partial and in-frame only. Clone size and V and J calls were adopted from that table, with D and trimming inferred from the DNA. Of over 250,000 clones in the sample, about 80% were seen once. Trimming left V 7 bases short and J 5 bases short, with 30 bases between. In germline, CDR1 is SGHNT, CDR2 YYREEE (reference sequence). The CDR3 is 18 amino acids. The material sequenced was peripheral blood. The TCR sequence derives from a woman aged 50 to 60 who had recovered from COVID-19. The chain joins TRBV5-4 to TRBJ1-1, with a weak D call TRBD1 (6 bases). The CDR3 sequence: CASQGQPGVQGLRTEAFF. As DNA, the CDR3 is TGTGCCAGCCAAGGTCAACCGGGTGTCCAGGGGTTGAGGACTGAAGCTTTCTTT.